The 25 T cell receptor beta chains in this list originate from one sample, sequenced in a study of CD8 T cells in Susac syndrome. An amount of RNA that ranged from roughly 0.5 to 1 ug was reverse transcribed with random hexamers. TCRdb processed the immunoSEQ multiplex PCR reads anew with MiXCR; each CDR3 protein has one entry. The sample includes 160,000 or so distinct CDR3 sequences, 85% to 95% seen only once; the top ten take roughly 0.11%. Sequencing input: CD4+ T cells from PBMCs. The source is a human donor with Susac syndrome.

This chain joins TRBV12-3 or TRBV12-4 and TRBJ2-5, with D maybe TRBD2 (5 bases). V lost 5 bases to trimming and J lost 5 bases, with 18 bases between them. The CDR3 length is 15 residues. CDR3 bases: TGTGCCAGCAGTACTTCCGTAGCGCCTCAGGAGACCCAGTACTTC. It specifies CASSTSVAPQETQYF.

V usage is TRBV20-1 and J usage is TRBJ1-2; D uncertain. The CDR3 runs to 8 residues. Trimming shortened V by 1 base and J by 14 bases, and 5 bases separated the two germline ends. Germline loops: CDR1 DFQATT, CDR2 SNEGSKA (reference sequence). The chain's CDR3 is CSARGRTF. For the CDR3, the DNA is TGCAGTGCTAGAGGGCGGACCTTC.

The chain carries TRBV9 and TRBJ2-1, with D possibly TRBD2 on 7 matching bases. Germline V lookup: CDR1 SGDLS, CDR2 YYNGEE. This CDR3 has 15 amino acids. V was cut by 0 bases and J by 6 bases, with 13 bases left in between. The CDR3 loop is CASSVDGGPSNEQFF. The CDR3, as DNA: TGTGCCAGCAGCGTAGACGGGGGGCCGTCCAATGAGCAGTTCTTC.

The chain recombines TRBV20-1 with TRBJ2-5, with 10 bases matching TRBD2. There are 14 residues in the CDR3. With 6 bases clipped from V and 4 bases from J, the junction kept 8 bases outside the gene matches. Germline V gives CDR1 DFQATT, CDR2 SNEGSKA (reference sequence). The CDR3 DNA sequence: TGCAGTGCGTACCCGGTAGCGGGGGGAGAGACCCAGTACTTC. It is translated as CSAYPVAGGETQYF.

V is TRBV4-2 and J is TRBJ2-3, with D perhaps given as TRBD1 or TRBD2 (5 bases each). Per the germline V gene, CDR1 is LGHNA and CDR2 is YNFKEQ. This CDR3 contains 18 residues. V shed 4 bases and J shed 0 bases, with 20 bases lying between them. Written as DNA, the CDR3 is TGTGCCAGCAGCCCCCCCCGGGTCCGGGGCCCTAGCACAGATACGCAGTATTTT. Amino acid sequence: CASSPPRVRGPSTDTQYF.

This chain connects TRBV5-1 to TRBJ2-3, with 9 positions matching TRBD1. CDR3 length: 14 residues. V shed 4 bases and J 5 bases; nucleotides not matched to a gene: 5. The germline V gene encodes CDR1 SGHRS and CDR2 YFSETQ. The CDR3, as DNA: TGCGCCAGCAGCATGGACAGGGGAAAAGATACGCAGTATTTT. This gives the protein CASSMDRGKDTQYF. Full variable domain (remainder filled in from reference TRBV5-1 and TRBJ2-3): KAGVTQTPRYLIKTRGQQVTLSCSPISGHRSVSWYQQTPGQGLQFLFEYFSETQRNKGNFPGRFSGRQFSNSRSEMNVSTLELGDSALYLCASSMDRGKDTQYFGPGTRLTVL.

The V and J genes are TRBV25-1 and TRBJ2-1, with TRBD1 matching over 7 bases. J lost 2 bases, V lost 3 bases, and 4 bases had no gene match. This CDR3 is built from 15 residues. Germline lookup yields CDR1 MGHDK and CDR2 SYGVNS. CDR3 nucleotides: TGTGCCAGCAGTGATTCGACAGGGACCTACAATGAGCAGTTCTTC. It yields the protein CASSDSTGTYNEQFF.

The rearrangement uses TRBV12-5 and TRBJ2-6, with D unresolved. The CDR3 spans 17 residues. Looked up from germline, CDR1 is LGHNT and CDR2 is FRNRAP. V shed 2 bases and J shed 0 bases, with 11 bases lying between them. CDR3 coding DNA: TGTGCTAGTGGTTTGTTGGTCAGCCGCTCTGGGGCCAACGTCCTGACTTTC. It encodes CASGLLVSRSGANVLTF.

The CDR3 DNA sequence: TGCAGTGCCAGGCTAGGGTACCAAGAGACCCAGTACTTC. Protein sequence: CSARLGYQETQYF. V usage is TRBV20-1 and J usage is TRBJ2-5; D uncertain. The CDR3 runs 13 residues. The V gene's germline CDR1 is DFQATT and CDR2 SNEGSKA (reference sequence). Trimming pared 6 bases from V and 0 bases from J, leaving 11 bases between.

The chain combines TRBV12-3 or TRBV12-4 with TRBJ1-1, with D hard to call. The CDR3 runs 12 residues. Trimming pared 8 bases from V and 1 base from J, leaving 8 bases between. CDR3 coding DNA: TGTGCCAGCCGGCACCCGAACACTGAAGCTTTCTTT. Amino acids: CASRHPNTEAFF.

The genes are TRBV4-2 and TRBJ2-7; D is unclear. The CDR3 totals 16 residues. V dropped 0 bases and J dropped 1 base, with 13 bases sitting between them. Germline CDR1 and CDR2: LGHNA and YNFKEQ. Written as DNA, the CDR3 is TGTGCCAGCAGCCAAGAACCGGAAAGGCCTTCCTACGAGCAGTACTTC. Its protein product is CASSQEPERPSYEQYF.

The chain carries TRBV27 and TRBJ1-1; the D is unclear. From germline, CDR1 is MNHEY and CDR2 SMNVEV (reference sequence). Trimming removed 6 bases at V and 8 bases at J, with 13 bases between. The CDR3 spans 12 residues. CDR3 DNA sequence: TGTGCCAGCAGCCGACCGGGAGCCGAAGCTTTCTTT. Translation: CASSRPGAEAFF.

The chain employs TRBV12-3 or TRBV12-4 and TRBJ2-2; 9 bases are shared with TRBD1. V lost 3 bases, J lost 6 bases, and 8 bases stayed unmatched. CDR3 length equals 16 residues. CDR3: CASSFAGTGRAGELFF. Here the CDR3 DNA reads TGTGCCAGCAGTTTCGCGGGGACAGGGCGAGCCGGGGAGCTGTTTTTT.

The chain is built from TRBV12-3 or TRBV12-4 and TRBJ2-1; 9 bases are shared with TRBD2. V was pared by 3 bases and J by 15 bases, with 6 bases of the junction left unmatched. CDR3 length: 12 amino acids. The CDR3 DNA is TGTGCCAGCAGTTTTAGCGGGGGCGTTCCGTTCTTC. Translated: CASSFSGGVPFF.

The J gene is TRBJ2-7, the V gene TRBV21-1; the tabulated D call, TRBD1, remains unverified against the DNA. TRBV21-1 is a pseudogene segment. The CDR3 spans 16 residues. CDR3 loop: CASSDRGEDRAYEQYF. In nucleotides, the CDR3 is TGTGCCAGCAGCGACCGAGGGGAGGACAGGGCCTACGAGCAGTACTTC.

The rearrangement joins TRBV5-1 to TRBJ2-7; D may be TRBD2 (5 bases). This CDR3 spans 11 amino acids. Germline V gene data show CDR1 as SGHRS and CDR2 as YFSETQ. With 4 bases removed from V and 6 bases from J, the gap between germline ends came to 8 bases. The CDR3, as DNA: TGCGCCAGCAGCCCGGGGAGCGAGCAGTACTTC. This gives the protein CASSPGSEQYF. Filled out from reference TRBV5-1 and TRBJ2-7, the complete variable domain reads KAGVTQTPRYLIKTRGQQVTLSCSPISGHRSVSWYQQTPGQGLQFLFEYFSETQRNKGNFPGRFSGRQFSNSRSEMNVSTLELGDSALYLCASSPGSEQYFGPGTRLTVT.

The chain employs TRBV19 and TRBJ2-7; 10 nucleotides align to TRBD1. CDR1 is LNHDA, CDR2 SQIVND, per germline (reference sequence). The CDR3 has 15 residues. Germline trimming cut 7 bases from V and 3 bases from J; bases unmatched to any gene: 9. DNA for the CDR3: TGTGCCAGTAAGTCCCCGGGACAGGGGTTCTACGAGCAGTACTTC. It encodes CASKSPGQGFYEQYF.

The genes are TRBV5-4 and TRBJ1-1; D gene unclear. Germline-derived CDR1 and CDR2 are SGHNT and YYREEE (reference sequence). Trimming took 4 bases from V and 7 from J, leaving 11 bases between them. This CDR3 contains 12 residues. The CDR3 DNA reads as TGTGCCAGCAGCCCCACGACGGATGAAGCTTTCTTT. It codes for CASSPTTDEAFF.

The chain couples TRBV6-1 to TRBJ2-1; D uncertain. The CDR3 spans 12 residues. Germline V gene lookup returns CDR1 MNHNS and CDR2 SASEGT. V lost 4 bases and J 5 bases, leaving 6 bases between the germline ends. CDR3 DNA sequence: TGTGCCAGCAGTGCACAGCACAATGAGCAGTTCTTC. Residues: CASSAQHNEQFF.

The V call is TRBV20-1, the J call TRBJ2-5, with D possibly being TRBD2 (6 bases). The germline gives CDR1 DFQATT, CDR2 SNEGSKA (reference sequence). Trimming left V 4 bases short and J 4 bases short, with 19 bases between. The CDR3 consists of 15 residues. In DNA, the CDR3 is TGCAGTGCTACCCGTTCTGGGGGGTTGGGAGAGACCCAGTACTTC. Translated, it gives CSATRSGGLGETQYF.

The rearrangement joins TRBV5-4 to TRBJ2-1, with TRBD1 as a possible D gene (6 bases). Deletions cut 4 bases from V and 4 bases from J, with 9 bases between. Germline V gives CDR1 SGHNT, CDR2 YYREEE (reference sequence). The CDR3 sequence is 13 residues long. This chain's CDR3 is CASSPDSYNEQFF. DNA of the CDR3: TGTGCCAGCAGCCCGGACAGTTACAATGAGCAGTTCTTC.

In its sample, this clonotype was seen a few times. The chain links TRBV12-3 or TRBV12-4 to TRBJ2-1; the D is unclear. Trimming removed 2 bases at V and 0 bases at J, with 8 bases between. The CDR3 spans 15 residues. The CDR3 reads CASSLTGGSYNEQFF. The CDR3 nucleotides read TGTGCCAGCAGTTTAACGGGCGGCTCCTACAATGAGCAGTTCTTC.

The chain carries TRBV3-1 and TRBJ1-2; D is ambiguous. The germline CDR1 and CDR2 sequences are LGHDT and YNNKEL (reference sequence). Trimming cost V 3 bases and J 8 bases, with 10 bases left between them. This CDR3 contains 12 residues. CDR3 nucleotide sequence: TGTGCCAGCAGCCAGACAAGCAGAGGCTACACCTTC. Its translation: CASSQTSRGYTF.

The chain couples TRBV9 to TRBJ2-5; 12 nucleotides match TRBD2. V lost 0 bases and J lost 4; bases outside the gene matches: 7. Germline V gene lookup returns CDR1 SGDLS and CDR2 YYNGEE. The CDR3 consists of 17 residues. CDR3 protein: CASSVDGLAGSGETQYF. CDR3 nucleotide sequence: TGTGCCAGCAGCGTAGACGGACTAGCGGGGTCTGGAGAGACCCAGTACTTC. The full variable domain, its missing parts supplied by reference TRBV9 and TRBJ2-5, is DSGVTQTPKHLITATGQRVTLRCSPRSGDLSVYWYQQSLDQGLQFLIQYYNGEERAKGNILERFSAQQFPDLHSELNLSSLELGDSALYFCASSVDGLAGSGETQYFGPGTRLLVL.

In its sample, this clonotype was seen once. This chain joins TRBV12-3 or TRBV12-4 and TRBJ1-5; TRBD1 matches 9 bases. J was trimmed by 2 bases and V by 5 bases; bases with no gene match: 7. CDR3 size: 16 residues. The CDR3 DNA is TGTGCCAGCAGTACAGACAGGGGGTTAGGCAATCAGCCCCAGCATTTT. Its protein is CASSTDRGLGNQPQHF.